This is a list of T cell receptor beta chains from one sample in a study of cytomegalovirus exposure and HLA in healthy donors. The repertoire was sequenced with immunoSEQ multiplex PCR; TCRdb's copy has only in-frame clones and lacks some. Of about 160,000 clones listed, around 84% are singletons. The sample was PBMCs. All receptors come from a man younger than 30 in good health and CMV-seronegative. The CDR3 runs from the conserved cysteine through the conserved F or W. The D gene is left open where the match is weak. For some rows the clone size is stated as once, few or many, or as a class when expanded; others skip it.

>TRBJ1-2|.|TRBV19|.
TGTGCCAGTACCGGGTCCGTCTATGGCTACACCTTC
CASTGSVYGYTF
>TRBJ1-6|.|TRBV20-1|.
TGCAGTGCTAGACTCCGGGGTCAACCCCACTTT
CSARLRGQPHF
>TRBJ2-3|once|TRBV7-2|TRBD2
TGTGCCAGCAGCTTAGTCGGGGGGGGGCGAGACGATACGCAGTATTTT
CASSLVGGGRDDTQYF
>TRBJ2-5|.|TRBV10-1|.
TGCGCCAGCACCCCTACGGGAGAGACCCAGTACTTC
CASTPTGETQYF
>TRBJ2-7|.|TRBV9|.
TGTGCCAGCAGCCGTAACTCCTACGAGCAGTACTTC
CASSRNSYEQYF
>TRBJ2-7|.|TRBV9|.
TGTGCCAGCAGCTCTACCTACGAGCAGTACTTC
CASSSTYEQYF
>TRBJ1-5|.|TRBV28|TRBD1
TGTGCCAGCAGTTGGACAGGGGGCCTTAGCAATCAGCCCCAGCATTTT
CASSWTGGLSNQPQHF
>TRBJ2-1|.|TRBV5-1|TRBD1
TGCGCCAGCAGCTTGGCCAAGACAGGGCGCCAATACAATGAGCAGTTCTTC
CASSLAKTGRQYNEQFF
>TRBJ1-1|.|TRBV2|.
TGTGCCAGCACCAGAGGGGGAATGAACACTGAAGCTTTCTTT
CASTRGGMNTEAFF
>TRBJ2-2|.|TRBV7-2|.
.
CASSLTGGRRAGELFF